This T cell receptor (beta chain) stems from a study of immune evolution from preneoplasia to lung adenocarcinoma. Assay used: immunoSEQ multiplex PCR; TCRdb lists only in-frame clones, some missing. This repertoire shows around 6,000 clones, roughly 73% found once; its top ten account for about 9.8%. Study-wide results and limits: KRAS-mutant nodules had the highest T cell clonality.

Relative to its sample, this clone is medium-sized (0.01 to 0.1%). Its antigen is as yet unknown. H&E slides confirmed each diagnosis, reviewed by two pathologists independently. From germline, CDR1 is MNHEY and CDR2 SMNVEV (reference sequence). This CDR3 has 15 amino acids. V lost 6 bases to trimming and J lost 8 bases; unmatched junction nucleotides: 13. The source of this sequence is an older donor with lung adenocarcinoma. This chain joins TRBV27 and TRBJ1-2, with 9 bases aligning to TRBD1. The specimen sequenced was FFPE lung adenocarcinoma in situ tissue. CDR3: CASSRPGTGQEGYTF. The CDR3 DNA reads TGTGCCAGCAGCCGTCCCGGGACAGGGCAGGAGGGCTACACCTTC.